Listed below are T cell receptor beta chains from one sample, sequenced in a study of a mutant IDH1 vaccine in newly diagnosed glioma. Produced via immunoSEQ multiplex PCR; TCRdb's table is partial and in-frame only. The repertoire holds approximately 16,000 clones, around 95% seen once, with about 3.7% in the top ten. The starting material was peripheral blood mononuclear cells (PBMCs), obtained from a glioma patient treated with radiotherapy, temozolomide or both. The receptors shown here come from a woman in her late teens or twenties with glioma. Some clones in this sample may be carry-over from other donors' samples. The CDR3 runs from the conserved cysteine through the conserved F or W. The D gene is left open where the match is weak. Clone size appears in some rows only: once, few, many, or a class for an expanded clone.

v_call: TRBV5-4; clone_size: -; cdr3_length: 15; d_call: -; j_call: TRBJ1-2; cdr3_nt: TGTGCCAGCAGCCCGGACGGAGAGGGGATGACTGGCTACACCTTC; cdr3_aa: CASSPDGEGMTGYTF
v_call: TRBV28; clone_size: once; cdr3_length: 14; d_call: TRBD1; j_call: TRBJ1-2; cdr3_nt: TGTGCCAGCAGTTTAAGGGGGGGACAGATAGGCTACACCTTC; cdr3_aa: CASSLRGGQIGYTF
v_call: TRBV5-6; clone_size: -; cdr3_length: 13; d_call: -; j_call: TRBJ1-2; cdr3_nt: TGTGCCAGCAACGCGCGGGGGGACTATGGCTACACCTTC; cdr3_aa: CASNARGDYGYTF
v_call: TRBV21-1; clone_size: -; cdr3_length: 20; d_call: -; j_call: TRBJ2-3; cdr3_nt: TGTGCCAGCAGCAAAATGCGATGGGAGACTAGAGGGACCGGGAGACATACGCAGTATTTT; cdr3_aa: CASSKMRWETRGTGRHTQYF
v_call: TRBV28; clone_size: -; cdr3_length: 15; d_call: -; j_call: TRBJ2-4; cdr3_nt: TGTGCCAGCAGTTTCACAAGGCTAGCCAAAAACATTCAGTACTTC; cdr3_aa: CASSFTRLAKNIQYF
v_call: TRBV5-5; clone_size: -; cdr3_length: 17; d_call: -; j_call: TRBJ2-7; cdr3_nt: TGTGCCAGCAGCTTGGGGGTATCCGCTAGAGGGGCCTACGAGCAGTACTTC; cdr3_aa: CASSLGVSARGAYEQYF
v_call: TRBV5-1; clone_size: -; cdr3_length: 15; d_call: -; j_call: TRBJ2-1; cdr3_nt: TGCGCCAGCAGCTTGTTGGGGGGTCGAGCCAATGAGCAGTTCTTC; cdr3_aa: CASSLLGGRANEQFF
v_call: TRBV6-1; clone_size: -; cdr3_length: 17; d_call: TRBD2; j_call: TRBJ2-2; cdr3_nt: TGTGCCAGCAGTGAAAGGGTAGCGGGGGAGGGAACCGGGGAGCTGTTTTTT; cdr3_aa: CASSERVAGEGTGELFF
v_call: TRBV2; clone_size: -; cdr3_length: 15; d_call: TRBD1; j_call: TRBJ1-5; cdr3_nt: TGTGCCAGTTCTTATACCGGACAGGACAATCAGCCCCAGCATTTT; cdr3_aa: CASSYTGQDNQPQHF
v_call: TRBV27; clone_size: -; cdr3_length: 13; d_call: -; j_call: TRBJ2-7; cdr3_nt: TGTGCCAGCACCCTGGGGCAGGGCTACGAGCAGTACTTC; cdr3_aa: CASTLGQGYEQYF
v_call: TRBV6-5; clone_size: -; cdr3_length: 14; d_call: -; j_call: TRBJ1-5; cdr3_nt: TGTGCCAGCACCGACCGGCTGGGGGGTCAGCCCCAGCATTTT; cdr3_aa: CASTDRLGGQPQHF
v_call: TRBV7-6; clone_size: once; cdr3_length: 14; d_call: -; j_call: TRBJ1-5; cdr3_nt: TGTGCCAGCAGCTCCCTAACAGGGAATCAGCCCCAGCATTTT; cdr3_aa: CASSSLTGNQPQHF
v_call: TRBV5-1; clone_size: -; cdr3_length: 15; d_call: TRBD2; j_call: TRBJ2-1; cdr3_nt: TGCGCCAGCAGCAATCAGGTCGGGGGGTATACTGAGCAGTTCTTC; cdr3_aa: CASSNQVGGYTEQFF
v_call: TRBV27; clone_size: once; cdr3_length: 15; d_call: TRBD1; j_call: TRBJ1-1; cdr3_nt: TGTGCCAGCAGTTTATGGACAGGCGGGAACACTGAAGCTTTCTTT; cdr3_aa: CASSLWTGGNTEAFF
v_call: TRBV28; clone_size: -; cdr3_length: 15; d_call: -; j_call: TRBJ2-7; cdr3_nt: TGTGCCAGCAGTTTAGGGGGACGGGTTGTCGCCGAGCAGTACTTC; cdr3_aa: CASSLGGRVVAEQYF
v_call: TRBV18; clone_size: -; cdr3_length: 14; d_call: -; j_call: TRBJ2-5; cdr3_nt: TGTGCCAGCTCACCACCGGTTGGGGCGGAGACCCAGTACTTC; cdr3_aa: CASSPPVGAETQYF
v_call: TRBV5-4; clone_size: -; cdr3_length: 16; d_call: TRBD1; j_call: TRBJ2-5; cdr3_nt: TGTGCCAGCAGCTCCGGGACAGGAGTACAGGGAGAGACCCAGTACTTC; cdr3_aa: CASSSGTGVQGETQYF
v_call: TRBV6-5; clone_size: -; cdr3_length: 12; d_call: -; j_call: TRBJ1-2; cdr3_nt: TGTGCCAGCAGCAGTCAGGGTTTAGGCTACACCTTC; cdr3_aa: CASSSQGLGYTF
v_call: TRBV6-1; clone_size: -; cdr3_length: 13; d_call: -; j_call: TRBJ1-4; cdr3_nt: TGTGCCGCTTCTTTCCCAACTAATGAAAAACTGTTTTTT; cdr3_aa: CAASFPTNEKLFF
v_call: TRBV27; clone_size: -; cdr3_length: 14; d_call: -; j_call: TRBJ2-7; cdr3_nt: TGTGCCAGCAGTACCAACCTGGGGTCCTACGAGCAGTACTTC; cdr3_aa: CASSTNLGSYEQYF
v_call: TRBV5-6; clone_size: -; cdr3_length: 16; d_call: -; j_call: TRBJ1-3; cdr3_nt: TGTGCCAGCAGCTTTACGGCACCCACGAGGGGAAACACCATATATTTT; cdr3_aa: CASSFTAPTRGNTIYF
v_call: TRBV13; clone_size: -; cdr3_length: 16; d_call: -; j_call: TRBJ2-2; cdr3_nt: TGTGCCAGCAGCGTACCCAGCGGAAATGACCCCGGGGAGCTGTTTTTT; cdr3_aa: CASSVPSGNDPGELFF
v_call: TRBV19; clone_size: -; cdr3_length: 17; d_call: -; j_call: TRBJ2-2; cdr3_nt: TGTGCCAGTAGGGTTGAGACCATGGGGCATCTAGCCGGGGAGCTGTTTTTT; cdr3_aa: CASRVETMGHLAGELFF
v_call: TRBV7-8; clone_size: -; cdr3_length: 16; d_call: TRBD1; j_call: TRBJ2-1; cdr3_nt: TGTGCCAGCAGCTTTGGCCCGGACAGGGCTTTGGATGAGCAGTTCTTC; cdr3_aa: CASSFGPDRALDEQFF
v_call: TRBV6-5; clone_size: -; cdr3_length: 12; d_call: TRBD2; j_call: TRBJ2-7; cdr3_nt: TGTGCCAGCAGCCGGGGGGGGTACGAGCAGTACTTC; cdr3_aa: CASSRGGYEQYF
v_call: TRBV28; clone_size: -; cdr3_length: 16; d_call: TRBD2; j_call: TRBJ2-1; cdr3_nt: TGTGCCAGCAGTTCCCTCAGCGGGAGTCTCCACAATGAGCAGTTCTTC; cdr3_aa: CASSSLSGSLHNEQFF
v_call: TRBV5-6; clone_size: -; cdr3_length: 12; d_call: -; j_call: TRBJ1-2; cdr3_nt: TGTGCCAGCAGTCAAGGGTTCTATGGCTACACCTTC; cdr3_aa: CASSQGFYGYTF
v_call: TRBV9; clone_size: once; cdr3_length: 18; d_call: -; j_call: TRBJ1-2; cdr3_nt: TGTGCCAGCAGCGTAGCTGGGGGCCCCAGAGGGGGGAACTATGGCTACACCTTC; cdr3_aa: CASSVAGGPRGGNYGYTF
v_call: TRBV6-1; clone_size: -; cdr3_length: 18; d_call: -; j_call: TRBJ1-5; cdr3_nt: TGTGCCAGCAGTGAAGCGAGCGTTTCGGCAGGGAGTTATCAGCCCCAGCATTTT; cdr3_aa: CASSEASVSAGSYQPQHF
v_call: TRBV12-5; clone_size: -; cdr3_length: 16; d_call: -; j_call: TRBJ2-1; cdr3_nt: TGTGCTAGTGGTTTGGGTACCGGGACCTCATACAATGAGCAGTTCTTC; cdr3_aa: CASGLGTGTSYNEQFF
v_call: TRBV7-2; clone_size: -; cdr3_length: 11; d_call: -; j_call: TRBJ1-2; cdr3_nt: TGTGCCAGCAGCTCAGGGGCTGGCTACACCTTC; cdr3_aa: CASSSGAGYTF
v_call: TRBV27; clone_size: -; cdr3_length: 11; d_call: -; j_call: TRBJ2-5; cdr3_nt: TGTGCCAGCAGGACTCGGGGGACCCAGTACTTC; cdr3_aa: CASRTRGTQYF
v_call: TRBV27; clone_size: once; cdr3_length: 16; d_call: -; j_call: TRBJ2-1; cdr3_nt: TGTGCCAGCAGTTTATCGAAAGGACTAACAGTCGATGAGCAGTTCTTC; cdr3_aa: CASSLSKGLTVDEQFF
v_call: TRBV19; clone_size: -; cdr3_length: 14; d_call: -; j_call: TRBJ2-3; cdr3_nt: TGTGCCAGTAGGAAGGGAGCAGGGACAGATACGCAGTATTTT; cdr3_aa: CASRKGAGTDTQYF
v_call: TRBV7-9; clone_size: -; cdr3_length: 11; d_call: -; j_call: TRBJ1-1; cdr3_nt: TGTGCCAGCAGCTACCCCTGGGACGGTGGATTT; cdr3_aa: CASSYPWDGGF
v_call: TRBV29-1; clone_size: -; cdr3_length: 13; d_call: -; j_call: TRBJ1-5; cdr3_nt: TGCAGCGCCTCGGACGGGTTAGGACAGCCCCAGCATTTT; cdr3_aa: CSASDGLGQPQHF
v_call: TRBV5-4; clone_size: -; cdr3_length: 12; d_call: -; j_call: TRBJ2-7; cdr3_nt: TGTGCCAGCCACCGGGACCCCTACGAGCAGTACTTC; cdr3_aa: CASHRDPYEQYF
v_call: TRBV10-3; clone_size: -; cdr3_length: 14; d_call: -; j_call: TRBJ1-4; cdr3_nt: TGTGCCATCAGTGAAGTGGGAGGGAACGAAAAACTGTTTTTT; cdr3_aa: CAISEVGGNEKLFF
v_call: TRBV7-9; clone_size: -; cdr3_length: 14; d_call: TRBD1; j_call: TRBJ2-7; cdr3_nt: TGTGCCAGCAGCTTGACAGGGGGAAACTACGAGCAGTACTTC; cdr3_aa: CASSLTGGNYEQYF
v_call: TRBV5-4; clone_size: -; cdr3_length: 12; d_call: -; j_call: TRBJ1-4; cdr3_nt: TGTGCCAGCAAGATGCCGAATGAAAAACTGTTTTTT; cdr3_aa: CASKMPNEKLFF
v_call: TRBV6-5; clone_size: -; cdr3_length: 13; d_call: -; j_call: TRBJ2-7; cdr3_nt: TGTGCCAGCAGTTCCTGGACGACTAGCGAGCAGTACTTC; cdr3_aa: CASSSWTTSEQYF
v_call: TRBV2; clone_size: -; cdr3_length: 15; d_call: -; j_call: TRBJ1-4; cdr3_nt: TGTGCCAGCAGTGAGGGACCCTCTATTAATGAAAAACTGTTTTTT; cdr3_aa: CASSEGPSINEKLFF
v_call: TRBV6-1; clone_size: -; cdr3_length: 14; d_call: TRBD1; j_call: TRBJ2-1; cdr3_nt: TGTGCCAGCAGTGAAACAGGGGGCTTGGATGAGCAGTTCTTC; cdr3_aa: CASSETGGLDEQFF
v_call: TRBV11-2; clone_size: -; cdr3_length: 15; d_call: -; j_call: TRBJ1-4; cdr3_nt: TGTGCCAGCAGCCCTCAGGAAGCAACTAATGAAAAACTGTTTTTT; cdr3_aa: CASSPQEATNEKLFF